Sequencing of this T cell receptor (beta chain) was carried out in a study of cytomegalovirus exposure and HLA in healthy donors. Looking at the study overall: An early data release held approximately 85 million unique TCRs from HLA-typed donors. Study-wide findings and caveats: CMV serostatus was the only recorded immune exposure for donors. Most TCR beta V segments were productive about 87% or about 30% of the time in an earlier analysis.

This clone appeared once. Its specificity is unknown. PCR amplification relied on 60 Vbeta primers (plus 13 Jbeta primers). Produced via immunoSEQ multiplex PCR; TCRdb's table is partial and in-frame only. The table records 110,000 to 150,000 clones, about 80% of them present only once. The CDR3 runs 14 residues. CDR1 SGHTA and CDR2 FQGNSA come from the germline V gene. Trimming took 1 base from V and 5 from J, leaving 11 bases between them. Healthy bone marrow donors made up the donors. The clonotype was recovered from a man aged 40-55 years in good health and CMV-seronegative. The sequenced sample consisted of PBMCs. The rearrangement joins TRBV7-2 to TRBJ1-1; no reliable D call. This CDR3 is CASSLDPRGTEAFF. CDR3 DNA: TGTGCCAGCAGCTTAGACCCGCGGGGAACTGAAGCTTTCTTT.